What follows is one T cell receptor (beta chain) and its context. Its cognate antigen is unknown. This record comes from a study of cytomegalovirus exposure and HLA in healthy donors. General study findings and limits: Analyses of presence/absence relied on an assumption of roughly uniform sequencing depth across donors.

PCR was performed using 60 Vbeta and 13 Jbeta primers. Only in-frame clones appear in the TCRdb table, and some are missing; sequencing was by immunoSEQ multiplex PCR. Among 150,000 or so clones listed, approximately 81% were seen once. Trimming removed 3 bases at V and 7 bases at J, with 25 bases between. CDR3 length: 16 amino acids. From germline, CDR1 is GTSNPN and CDR2 SVGIG (reference sequence). The specimen was PBMCs. V usage is TRBV30 and J usage is TRBJ2-7; D might be TRBD1 (7 bases). This TCR came from a man aged 50 to 60 in good health and CMV-seropositive. This chain's CDR3 is CAWSHPYETGTYEQYF. CDR3 bases: TGTGCCTGGAGCCACCCCTACGAGACAGGGACTTATGAGCAGTACTTC.